This entry is about one T cell receptor beta chain. Trimming took off 4 bases at V and 3 bases at J, with 16 bases between the two ends. Germline V gene lookup returns CDR1 DFQATT and CDR2 SNEGSKA (reference sequence). This CDR3 has 16 residues. This entry is derived from a study of response to subunit inactivated influenza vaccine. TCRdb passed the RT-PCR reads through MiXCR, listing each CDR3 protein once. This sample carries 650,000 to 800,000 distinct CDR3 sequences, about 15% of them seen once, and the ten largest clones take approximately 7%. The sample in question was PBMCs from blood, obtained 14 days before vaccination. This chain uses TRBV20-1 with TRBJ2-6; D may match TRBD1 or TRBD2 (5 bases each). This TCR was sampled from a man aged 45-65 years who received an inactivated influenza vaccine. The CDR3 spells CSANGAQSHGANVLTF. The CDR3 DNA follows: TGCAGTGCTAACGGGGCCCAATCGCATGGGGCCAACGTCCTGACTTTC.